The rows below give T cell receptor beta chains drawn from one sample of a study of early T cells in non-severe SARS-CoV-2 infection. TCRdb fed the 5' RACE reads into MiXCR, producing one record per CDR3 protein. The sample carries some 100,000 distinct CDR3 sequences, around 15% recorded once. The sequencing input was whole blood. The receptors derive from an adult who was a healthcare worker with PCR-confirmed SARS-CoV-2 infection or an uninfected control (not recorded which). Both conserved end residues are part of each CDR3. D genes are given only for firm matches. The size entry is marked missing in some rows and otherwise reads once, few, many or a size class.

clone size	V gene	J gene	D gene	CDR3 DNA	CDR3 protein
few	TRBV12-3/TRBV12-4	TRBJ1-4	-	TGTGCCAGCAGTTTAATGGCCGGTAGAGGTAATGAAAAACTGTTTTTT	CASSLMAGRGNEKLFF
few	TRBV2	TRBJ1-2	-	TGTGCCAGCAGCCTCAAGGACCGGGGCTACACCTTC	CASSLKDRGYTF
many	TRBV28	TRBJ2-6	-	TGTGCCAGCAGTTCACCCTCCTCTGGGGCCAACGTCCTGACTTTC	CASSSPSSGANVLTF
few	TRBV29-1	TRBJ2-3	TRBD2	TGCAGCGTTGAAGGGGCTAGCGGATCCACAGATACGCAGTATTTT	CSVEGASGSTDTQYF
many	TRBV7-9	TRBJ1-1	-	TGTGCCAGCAGCTTAGCTTCAGGGACGAACACTGAAGCTTTCTTT	CASSLASGTNTEAFF
once	TRBV2	TRBJ2-3	-	TGTGCCAGCAGCGGGACAACGAGCACAGATACGCAGTATTTT	CASSGTTSTDTQYF
-	TRBV25-1	TRBJ1-2	-	TGTGCCAGCAGTGAATTCGGGGCCCTTGGGAACTATGGCTACACCTTC	CASSEFGALGNYGYTF
-	TRBV4-2	TRBJ2-3	TRBD2	TGTGCCAGCAGCGGAACTAGCGGGGGGACTAGCACAGATACGCAGTATTTT	CASSGTSGGTSTDTQYF
few	TRBV7-9	TRBJ1-5	-	TGTGCCAGCAGCCCGGGGACCTGGGGCAATCAGCCCCAGCATTTT	CASSPGTWGNQPQHF
many	TRBV10-3	TRBJ1-2	TRBD1	TGTGCCATCAGTGAGATGGGACAGACAAAAGACTATGGCTACACCTTC	CAISEMGQTKDYGYTF
-	TRBV7-9	TRBJ1-2	-	TGTGCCAGCGGTGCAGGGGAGGACTATGGCTACACCTTC	CASGAGEDYGYTF
-	TRBV19	TRBJ1-2	-	TGTGCCAGTAGCCCTCCCACGGACAGAAACTATGGCTACACCTTC	CASSPPTDRNYGYTF
few	TRBV7-2	TRBJ2-3	TRBD2	TGTGCCAGCAGTCGCGGGGGGATCACAGATACGCAGTATTTT	CASSRGGITDTQYF
few	TRBV30	TRBJ2-1	TRBD2	TGTGCCTGGAGTGGAGGAAGCGGGGGGGCAGATGAGCAGTTCTTC	CAWSGGSGGADEQFF
few	TRBV30	TRBJ2-5	-	TGTGCCTGGAGGGAGCTTGGGGAGACCCAGTACTTC	CAWRELGETQYF
-	TRBV5-6	TRBJ1-2	-	TGTGTCAGCAGAGTACGGGGTTCGGACTATGGCTACACCTTC	CVSRVRGSDYGYTF
-	TRBV12-3/TRBV12-4	TRBJ1-4	-	TGTGCCAGCAGTTTACGTCCGGGGAGGAATGAAAAACTGTTTTTT	CASSLRPGRNEKLFF
many	TRBV12-3/TRBV12-4	TRBJ1-2	TRBD1	TGTGCCAGCAGTTACAGGGGAGCCTATGGCTACACCTTC	CASSYRGAYGYTF
-	TRBV20-1	TRBJ1-1	-	TGCAGTGCTAGAGAGGATTTGAACACTGAAGCTTTCTTT	CSAREDLNTEAFF
few	TRBV19	TRBJ2-3	TRBD2	TGTGCCAGTAGTATCCCTAGCGGGGGTACAGATACGCAGTATTTT	CASSIPSGGTDTQYF
many	TRBV27	TRBJ2-3	TRBD2	TGTGCCAGCAGTTTGCTGGCGGGGGGCCAGGATACGCAGTATTTT	CASSLLAGGQDTQYF
-	TRBV20-1	TRBJ2-3	-	TGCAGTGCTAGTGCAGGCCAGGGCACAGATACGCAGTATTTT	CSASAGQGTDTQYF
many	TRBV4-2	TRBJ2-3	TRBD2	TGTGCCAGCAGCCAAGATCCACCGGGACTAGCGGGGGACACAGATACGCAGTATTTT	CASSQDPPGLAGDTDTQYF
-	TRBV18	TRBJ1-1	-	TGTGCCAGCTCAAGACAGGAAAGGATGACTGAAGCTTTCTTT	CASSRQERMTEAFF
-	TRBV2	TRBJ2-2	-	TGTGCCAGCAGTGTAGAGGGACACGACACCGGGGAGCTGTTTTTT	CASSVEGHDTGELFF
-	TRBV6-5	TRBJ2-2	-	TGTGCCAGCAGTACTCGACAGGCCGGGGAGCTGTTTTTT	CASSTRQAGELFF
-	TRBV27	TRBJ1-2	-	TGTGCCAGCAGTTTCGACCCTTTGAACTATGGCTACACCTTC	CASSFDPLNYGYTF
many	TRBV7-2	TRBJ1-1	-	TGTGCCAGCAGCTTATTTGGGGGTGGAGGGAGTGAAGCTTTCTTT	CASSLFGGGGSEAFF
-	TRBV12-3/TRBV12-4	TRBJ2-1	-	TGTGCCAGGGGTTGGCGGCGAAAGGACAATGAGCAGTTCTTC	CARGWRRKDNEQFF
few	TRBV12-3/TRBV12-4	TRBJ1-2	-	TGTGCCAGCAGTCCGCGGACCCGAATGGTCTACACCTTC	CASSPRTRMVYTF
few	TRBV12-3/TRBV12-4	TRBJ2-3	-	TGTGCCAGCAGTTTAGCCGCGGGAAGACGCACAGATACGCAGTATTTT	CASSLAAGRRTDTQYF
few	TRBV29-1	TRBJ1-1	-	TGCAGCGTTGATCTAGGGAGGGAAGCTTTCTTT	CSVDLGREAFF
-	TRBV20-1	TRBJ2-1	-	TGCAGTGCTAGGCGTCCTGGGGGTGGGAACAATGAGCAGTTCTTC	CSARRPGGGNNEQFF
few	TRBV5-5	TRBJ1-2	-	TGTGCCAGCAGCTTGGCCCCAGCAGGGAAAGCTTATGGCTACACCTTC	CASSLAPAGKAYGYTF
-	TRBV5-1	TRBJ1-1	TRBD1	TGCGCCAGCAGGTCCGGACAGGGGCAGATGAACACTGAAGCTTTCTTT	CASRSGQGQMNTEAFF
many	TRBV10-2	TRBJ2-2	-	TGCGCCAGCAGACCTTCCGCGAACACCGGGGAGCTGTTTTTT	CASRPSANTGELFF
-	TRBV7-2	TRBJ2-3	-	TGTGCCACCTCTAGCGCCGATACGCAGTATTTT	CATSSADTQYF
-	TRBV10-2	TRBJ1-3	-	TGCGCCAGCAGTGAGATTCAGGGACCTGGAAACACCATATATTTT	CASSEIQGPGNTIYF
few	TRBV6-6	TRBJ2-6	-	TGTGCCAGCAGTGGCCGAGATGGGGCCAACGTCCTGACTTTC	CASSGRDGANVLTF
many	TRBV5-1	TRBJ2-5	TRBD1	TGCGCCAGCAGCGCCGGGACAGGGGACGGAAAGACCCAGTACTTC	CASSAGTGDGKTQYF
-	TRBV12-3/TRBV12-4	TRBJ2-1	TRBD2	TGTGCCAGCAGTCGCGGGACTAGCGGGGGACCTGAGCAGTTCTTC	CASSRGTSGGPEQFF
-	TRBV24-1	TRBJ2-1	-	TGTGCCACCAGTGATTTTCGGACCTACAATGAGCAGTTCTTC	CATSDFRTYNEQFF
-	TRBV12-3/TRBV12-4	TRBJ1-4	TRBD1	TGTGCCAGCAGCCCTAGGACAGGGACAATAGAAAAACTGTTTTTT	CASSPRTGTIEKLFF
few	TRBV24-1	TRBJ2-3	-	TGTGCCACCAGTGATCGTTACGGGGATGTCACAGATACGCAGTATTTT	CATSDRYGDVTDTQYF
-	TRBV2	TRBJ2-6	-	TGTGCCAGCAGTGAAAGGACGGAAGGGGCCAACGTCCTGACTTTC	CASSERTEGANVLTF
-	TRBV30	TRBJ2-5	TRBD2	TGTGCCTGGAGTGCGGGGGGTCTAGAGACCCAGTACTTC	CAWSAGGLETQYF
few	TRBV10-2	TRBJ2-3	-	TGCGCCAGCATATTGAGAGGGAATGGTGCAGATACGCAGTATTTT	CASILRGNGADTQYF
few	TRBV20-1	TRBJ2-3	TRBD2	TGCAGTGCTAGAGGGGGACTAGCGGAGACAGATACGCAGTATTTT	CSARGGLAETDTQYF
many	TRBV6-5	TRBJ1-2	TRBD1	TGTGCCAGCAGTTCTGCGGGACAGGGGCTTAGCTATGGCTACACCTTC	CASSSAGQGLSYGYTF
-	TRBV5-1	TRBJ1-2	-	TGCGCCAGCAGCTTTCTTGGACAGTCCCGAAACTATGGCTACACCTTC	CASSFLGQSRNYGYTF
many	TRBV6-5	TRBJ2-1	TRBD2	TGTGCCAGCAGTCCAAGTTTTAGCGGGGGGGTGAATGAGCAGTTCTTC	CASSPSFSGGVNEQFF
few	TRBV6-5	TRBJ2-3	-	TGTGCCAGCAGTTACGAGGGGAGGTACACAGATACGCAGTATTTT	CASSYEGRYTDTQYF
few	TRBV24-1	TRBJ1-3	-	TGTGCCACCGAGGACGTGGGCAGAAACACCATATATTTT	CATEDVGRNTIYF
many	TRBV11-1	TRBJ2-5	-	TGTGCCAGCAGCTCTTCACCTAGTGGGAGGCAAGAGACCCAGTACTTC	CASSSSPSGRQETQYF
many	TRBV19	TRBJ2-5	-	TGTGCCAGTAGGGGCGACAGACAAGAGACCCAGTACTTC	CASRGDRQETQYF
many	TRBV3-1	TRBJ1-2	TRBD1	TGTGCCAGCAGCCAATATAAGGGACAGATCTCCTATGGCTACACCTTC	CASSQYKGQISYGYTF
few	TRBV6-1	TRBJ1-2	-	TGTGCCAGCAGTGAACGAGGGGCCGCCTATGGCTACACCTTC	CASSERGAAYGYTF
-	TRBV12-3/TRBV12-4	TRBJ1-1	TRBD1	TGTGCCAGCAGTCCTCGGACAGGGTATGAAGCTTTCTTT	CASSPRTGYEAFF
-	TRBV29-1	TRBJ1-1	-	TGCAGCGTCACACAGGGATCCACTGAAGCTTTCTTT	CSVTQGSTEAFF